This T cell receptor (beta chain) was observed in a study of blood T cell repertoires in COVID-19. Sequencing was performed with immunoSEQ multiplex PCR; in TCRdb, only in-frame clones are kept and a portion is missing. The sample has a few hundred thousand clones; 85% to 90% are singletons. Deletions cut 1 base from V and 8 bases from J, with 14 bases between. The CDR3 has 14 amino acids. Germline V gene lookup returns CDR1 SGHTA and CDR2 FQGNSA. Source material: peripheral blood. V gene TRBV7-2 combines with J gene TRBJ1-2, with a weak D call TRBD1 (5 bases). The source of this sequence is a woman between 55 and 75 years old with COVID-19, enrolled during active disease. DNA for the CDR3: TGTGCCAGCAGCTTAGGGGGGGAAGCCTACGGCTACACCTTC. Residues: CASSLGGEAYGYTF.